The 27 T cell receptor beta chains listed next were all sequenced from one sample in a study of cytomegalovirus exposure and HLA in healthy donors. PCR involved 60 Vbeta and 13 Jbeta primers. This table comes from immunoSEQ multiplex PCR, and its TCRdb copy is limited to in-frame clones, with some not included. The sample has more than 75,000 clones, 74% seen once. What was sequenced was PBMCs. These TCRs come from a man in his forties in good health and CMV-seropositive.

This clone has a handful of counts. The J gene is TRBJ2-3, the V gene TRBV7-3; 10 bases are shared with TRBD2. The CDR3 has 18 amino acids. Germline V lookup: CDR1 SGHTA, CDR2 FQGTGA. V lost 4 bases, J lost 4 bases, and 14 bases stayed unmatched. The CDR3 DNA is TGTGCCAGCAGCTCAGGGGCTAGCGGGGGCACTCCCCCAGATACGCAGTATTTT. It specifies CASSSGASGGTPPDTQYF.

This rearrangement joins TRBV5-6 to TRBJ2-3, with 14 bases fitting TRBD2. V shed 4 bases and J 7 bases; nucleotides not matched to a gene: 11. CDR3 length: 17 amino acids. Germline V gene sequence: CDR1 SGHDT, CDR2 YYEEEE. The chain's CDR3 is CASSPGTSGGRGYTQYF. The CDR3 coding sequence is TGTGCCAGCAGCCCCGGGACTAGCGGGGGCCGAGGATATACGCAGTATTTT.

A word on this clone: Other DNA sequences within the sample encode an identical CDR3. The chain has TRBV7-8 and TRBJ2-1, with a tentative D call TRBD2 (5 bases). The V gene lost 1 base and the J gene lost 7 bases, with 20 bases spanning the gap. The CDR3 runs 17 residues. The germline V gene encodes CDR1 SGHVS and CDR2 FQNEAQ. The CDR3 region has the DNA TGTGCCAGCAGCTTAGGGGCCCTAGCTCCCCTGGGGAATGAGCAGTTCTTC. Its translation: CASSLGALAPLGNEQFF.

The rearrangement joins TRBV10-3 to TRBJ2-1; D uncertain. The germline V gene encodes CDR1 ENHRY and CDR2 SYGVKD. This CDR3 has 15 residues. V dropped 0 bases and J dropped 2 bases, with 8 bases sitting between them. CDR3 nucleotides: TGTGCCATCAGTGAGTCGAGAATCCCCTACAATGAGCAGTTCTTC. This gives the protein CAISESRIPYNEQFF.

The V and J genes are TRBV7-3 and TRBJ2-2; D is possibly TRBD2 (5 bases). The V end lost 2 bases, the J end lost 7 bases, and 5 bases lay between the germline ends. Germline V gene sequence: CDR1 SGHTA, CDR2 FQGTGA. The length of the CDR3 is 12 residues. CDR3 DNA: TGTGCCAGCAGCTTAGGGAGCGGGGAGCTGTTTTTT. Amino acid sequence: CASSLGSGELFF.

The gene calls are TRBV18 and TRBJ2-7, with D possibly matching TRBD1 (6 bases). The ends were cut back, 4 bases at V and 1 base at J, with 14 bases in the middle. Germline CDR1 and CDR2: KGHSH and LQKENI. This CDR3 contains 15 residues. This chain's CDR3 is CASSLPDSPSYEQYF. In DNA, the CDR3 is TGTGCCAGCTCACTCCCGGACAGCCCTTCCTACGAGCAGTACTTC.

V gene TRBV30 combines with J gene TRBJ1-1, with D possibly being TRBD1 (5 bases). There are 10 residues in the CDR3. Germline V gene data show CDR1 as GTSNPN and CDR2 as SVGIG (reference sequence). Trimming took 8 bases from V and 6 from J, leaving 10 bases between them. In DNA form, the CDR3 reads TGTGCCAGCGGGGCTTCTGAAGCTTTCTTT. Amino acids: CASGASEAFF. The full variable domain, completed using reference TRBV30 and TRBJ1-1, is SQTIHQWPATLVQPVGSPLSLECTVEGTSNPNLYWYRQAAGRGLQLLFYSVGIGQISSEVPQNLSASRPQDRQFILSSKKLLLSDSGFYLCASGASEAFFGQGTRLTVV.

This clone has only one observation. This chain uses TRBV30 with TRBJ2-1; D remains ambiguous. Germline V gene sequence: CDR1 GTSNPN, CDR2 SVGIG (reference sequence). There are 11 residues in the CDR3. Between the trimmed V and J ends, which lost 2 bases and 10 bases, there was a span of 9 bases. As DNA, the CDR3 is TGTGCCTGGAGTAGATATGAGGAGCAGTTCTTC. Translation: CAWSRYEEQFF.

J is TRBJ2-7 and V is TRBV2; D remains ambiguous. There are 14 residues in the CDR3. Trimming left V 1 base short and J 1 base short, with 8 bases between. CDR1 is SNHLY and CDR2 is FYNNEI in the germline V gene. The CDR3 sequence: CASSEGLRSYEQYF. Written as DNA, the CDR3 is TGTGCCAGCAGTGAAGGGTTGCGGTCCTACGAGCAGTACTTC.

In nucleotides, the CDR3 is TGTGCCAGCAAAGGACAGAACACTGAAGCTTTCTTT. It is translated as CASKGQNTEAFF. This chain joins TRBV6-5 and TRBJ1-1, with D tentatively TRBD1 (5 bases). The CDR3 extends over 12 amino acids. Trimming removed 7 bases from V and 1 base from J, with 7 bases in between. CDR1 is MNHEY, CDR2 SVGAGI, per germline.

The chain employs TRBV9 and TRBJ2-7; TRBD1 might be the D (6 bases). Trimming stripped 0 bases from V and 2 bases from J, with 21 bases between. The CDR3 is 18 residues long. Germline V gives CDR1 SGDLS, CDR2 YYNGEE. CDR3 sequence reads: CASSVGPRGSSLTYEQYF. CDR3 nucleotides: TGTGCCAGCAGCGTAGGGCCCAGGGGCTCCAGCTTGACCTACGAGCAGTACTTC.

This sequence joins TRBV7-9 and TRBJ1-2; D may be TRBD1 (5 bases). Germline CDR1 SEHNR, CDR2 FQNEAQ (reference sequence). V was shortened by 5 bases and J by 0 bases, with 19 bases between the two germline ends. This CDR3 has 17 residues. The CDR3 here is CASSRPNIGRANYGYTF. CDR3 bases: TGTGCCAGCAGCCGGCCTAACATCGGCAGGGCTAACTATGGCTACACCTTC.

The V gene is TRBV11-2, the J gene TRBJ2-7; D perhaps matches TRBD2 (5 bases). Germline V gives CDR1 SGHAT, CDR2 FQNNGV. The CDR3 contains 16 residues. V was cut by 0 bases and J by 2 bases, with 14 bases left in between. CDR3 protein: CASSLDGAVSTYEQYF. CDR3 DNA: TGTGCCAGCAGCTTAGATGGAGCGGTATCCACCTACGAGCAGTACTTC.

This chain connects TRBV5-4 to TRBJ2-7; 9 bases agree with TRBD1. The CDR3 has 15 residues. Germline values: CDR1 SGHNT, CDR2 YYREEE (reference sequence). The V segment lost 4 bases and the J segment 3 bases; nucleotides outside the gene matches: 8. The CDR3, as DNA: TGTGCCAGCAGCATGGACAGGGGCTCTAGCTACGAGCAGTACTTC. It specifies CASSMDRGSSYEQYF. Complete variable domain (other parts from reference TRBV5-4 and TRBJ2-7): ETGVTQSPTHLIKTRGQQVTLRCSSQSGHNTVSWYQQALGQGPQFIFQYYREEENGRGNFPPRFSGLQFPNYSSELNVNALELDDSALYLCASSMDRGSSYEQYFGPGTRLTVT.

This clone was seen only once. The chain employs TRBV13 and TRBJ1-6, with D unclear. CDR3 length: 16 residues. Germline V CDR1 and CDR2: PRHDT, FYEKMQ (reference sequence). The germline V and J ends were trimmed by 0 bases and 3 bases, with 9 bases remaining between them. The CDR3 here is CASSLGDTIYNSPLHF. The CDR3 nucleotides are TGTGCCAGCAGCTTAGGAGATACTATCTATAATTCACCCCTCCACTTT. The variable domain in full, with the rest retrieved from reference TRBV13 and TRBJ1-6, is AAGVIQSPRHLIKEKRETATLKCYPIPRHDTVYWYQQGPGQDPQFLISFYEKMQSDKGSIPDRFSAQQFSDYHSELNMSSLELGDSALYFCASSLGDTIYNSPLHFGNGTRLTVT.

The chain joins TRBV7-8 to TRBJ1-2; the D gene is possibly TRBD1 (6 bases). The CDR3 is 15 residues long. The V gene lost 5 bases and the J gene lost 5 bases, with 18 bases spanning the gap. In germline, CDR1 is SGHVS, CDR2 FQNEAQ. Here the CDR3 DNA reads TGTGCCAGCAGCCCACTTACCGGGACACAATATGGCTACACCTTC. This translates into CASSPLTGTQYGYTF.

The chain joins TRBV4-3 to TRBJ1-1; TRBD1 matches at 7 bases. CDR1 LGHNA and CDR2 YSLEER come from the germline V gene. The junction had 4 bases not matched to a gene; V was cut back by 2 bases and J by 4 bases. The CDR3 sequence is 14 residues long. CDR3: CASSQLTGVTEAFF. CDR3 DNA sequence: TGCGCCAGCAGCCAACTAACAGGGGTCACTGAAGCTTTCTTT.

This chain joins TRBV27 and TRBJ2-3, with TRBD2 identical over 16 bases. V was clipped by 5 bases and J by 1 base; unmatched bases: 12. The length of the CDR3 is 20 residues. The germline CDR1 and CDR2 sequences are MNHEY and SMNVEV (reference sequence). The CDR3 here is CASSPPGLAGGPSGTDTQYF. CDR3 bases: TGTGCCAGCAGTCCACCGGGACTAGCGGGAGGGCCGTCTGGCACAGATACGCAGTATTTT.

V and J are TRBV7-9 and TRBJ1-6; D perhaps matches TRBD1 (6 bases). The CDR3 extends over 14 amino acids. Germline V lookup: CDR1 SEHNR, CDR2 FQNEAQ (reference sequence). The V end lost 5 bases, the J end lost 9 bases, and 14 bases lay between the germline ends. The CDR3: CASSEDRWGSPLHF. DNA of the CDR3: TGTGCCAGCAGCGAAGACAGGTGGGGTTCACCCCTCCACTTT.

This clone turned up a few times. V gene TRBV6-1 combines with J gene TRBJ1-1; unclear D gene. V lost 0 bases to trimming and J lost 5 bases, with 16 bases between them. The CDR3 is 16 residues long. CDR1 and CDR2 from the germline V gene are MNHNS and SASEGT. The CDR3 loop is CASSEALGTLRTEAFF. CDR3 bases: TGTGCCAGCAGTGAAGCGCTTGGCACTCTGAGGACTGAAGCTTTCTTT.

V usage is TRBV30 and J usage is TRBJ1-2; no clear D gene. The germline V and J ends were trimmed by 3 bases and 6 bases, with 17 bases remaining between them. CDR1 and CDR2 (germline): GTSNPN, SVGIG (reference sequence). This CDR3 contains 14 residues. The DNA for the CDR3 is TGTGCCTGGAGGGCCCTTGGAGGTGCCCATGGCTACACCTTC. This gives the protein CAWRALGGAHGYTF.

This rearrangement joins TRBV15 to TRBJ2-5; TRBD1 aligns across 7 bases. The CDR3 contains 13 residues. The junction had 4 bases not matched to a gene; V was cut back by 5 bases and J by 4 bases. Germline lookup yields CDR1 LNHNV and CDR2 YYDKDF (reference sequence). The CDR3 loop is CATSRNRGETQYF. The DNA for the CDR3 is TGTGCCACCAGCCGAAACAGGGGAGAGACCCAGTACTTC.

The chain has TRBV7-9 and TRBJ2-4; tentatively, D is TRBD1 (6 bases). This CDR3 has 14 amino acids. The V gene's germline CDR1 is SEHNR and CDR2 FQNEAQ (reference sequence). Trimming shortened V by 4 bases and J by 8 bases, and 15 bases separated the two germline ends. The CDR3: CASSSGQLADIQYF. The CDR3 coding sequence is TGTGCCAGCAGCTCAGGACAGCTCGCGGACATTCAGTACTTC.

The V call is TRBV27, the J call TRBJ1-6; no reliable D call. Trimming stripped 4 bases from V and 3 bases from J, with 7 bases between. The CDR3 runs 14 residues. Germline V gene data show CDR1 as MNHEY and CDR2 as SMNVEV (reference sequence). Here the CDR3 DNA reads TGTGCCAGCAGTTCGGGGATCTATAATTCACCCCTCCACTTT. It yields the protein CASSSGIYNSPLHF.

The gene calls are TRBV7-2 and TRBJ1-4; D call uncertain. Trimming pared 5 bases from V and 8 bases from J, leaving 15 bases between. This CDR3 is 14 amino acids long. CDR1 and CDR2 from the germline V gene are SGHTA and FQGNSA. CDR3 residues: CASSPGRPVEKLFF. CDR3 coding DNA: TGTGCCAGCAGCCCGGGGAGACCCGTGGAAAAACTGTTTTTT.

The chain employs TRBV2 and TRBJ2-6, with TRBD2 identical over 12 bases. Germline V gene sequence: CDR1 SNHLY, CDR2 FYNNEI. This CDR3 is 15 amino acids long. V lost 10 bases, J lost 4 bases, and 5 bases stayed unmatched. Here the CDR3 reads CATSGGASGANVLTF. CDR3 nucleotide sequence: TGTGCCACTAGCGGGGGGGCGTCGGGGGCCAACGTCCTGACTTTC.

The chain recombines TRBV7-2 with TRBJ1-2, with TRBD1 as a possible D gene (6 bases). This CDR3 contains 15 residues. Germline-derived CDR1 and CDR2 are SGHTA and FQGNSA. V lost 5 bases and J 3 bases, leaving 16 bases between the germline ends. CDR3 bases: TGTGCCAGCAGCCCCAACTTATCAGGGGACTATGGCTACACCTTC. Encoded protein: CASSPNLSGDYGYTF.